This T cell receptor (beta chain) comes out of a study of cytomegalovirus exposure and HLA in healthy donors. Study-wide context: Among 150 million to 200 million T cells, an earlier analysis found 117 million unique TCR beta sequences. Across about 400 genotyped donors, about 86% landed in the Caucasian-associated ancestry cluster. Study conclusions and caveats: In a later analysis, most CMV-associated TCR beta chains appeared HLA-restricted.

About this clone itself: Its cognate antigen is unknown.

This CDR3 is built from 13 residues. Trimming stripped 4 bases from V and 5 bases from J, with 12 bases between. Germline-derived CDR1 and CDR2 are SGHVS and FNYEAQ. It was with 60 Vbeta and 13 Jbeta primers that the PCR ran. Sequencing was performed with immunoSEQ multiplex PCR; in TCRdb, only in-frame clones are kept and a portion is missing. The sample lists about 170,000 clones; approximately 84% were seen once. The sequenced material came from PBMCs. J is TRBJ2-7 and V is TRBV7-6, with TRBD1 as a possible D gene (5 bases). This sequence was found in a girl aged 5-17 years in good health and CMV-seropositive. This CDR3 is CASSSWGDDEQYF. Written as DNA, the CDR3 is TGTGCCAGCAGCTCCTGGGGCGACGACGAGCAGTACTTC.